This TCR beta chain was sequenced for a study of spatial heterogeneity in lung cancer. Findings and caveats of the study: Within tumors, counts of expanded alpha and beta TCRs tracked tumor mutation counts.

In its sample, this clonotype was seen many times. Antigen unknown. This beta chain lies outside the target of a library built for alpha chains; its clone size means little. The CDR3 extends over 14 amino acids. V shed 3 bases, J shed 3 bases, and the junction held 1 base outside the gene matches. TCRdb reprocessed the 5' RACE reads with MiXCR, giving one entry per CDR3 protein. The sample shows about 6,800 distinct CDR3 sequences, around 14% of them seen only once. The time point is: sample taken at primary tumor resection. The donors were approximately 70 patients with non-small cell lung cancer that was early-stage and untreated.

The chain is built from TRBV12-3 or TRBV12-4 and TRBJ2-2; 7 nucleotides line up with TRBD1. The sequence was collected from a female donor with early-stage non-small cell lung cancer. The specimen comprised lung tumor tissue, sampled at surgery. The CDR3 protein is CASSFRGYTGELFF. The CDR3 region has the DNA TGTGCCAGCAGTTTCAGGGGGTACACCGGGGAGCTGTTTTTT.